These 12 T cell receptor beta chains originate from one sample sequenced in a study of CD8+ T cells in alopecia areata. Investigators isolated RNA and reverse transcribed it into cDNA to act as the sequencing template. Some clones are missing from TCRdb's copy, which holds only in-frame ones; the method was immunoSEQ multiplex PCR. The sample comprises fewer than 150,000 clones, 82% of which are singletons, and roughly 25% rests with the top ten. Treatment indicated: oral pan-JAK inhibitor, 5-10 mg twice daily. The specimen was CD8+ T cells sorted from blood, collected at week 4, from a patient treated with tofacitinib. These receptors all come from a human donor with alopecia areata.

This rearrangement joins TRBV29-1 to TRBJ1-2, with no clear D. The length of the CDR3 is 14 residues. Germline V CDR1 and CDR2: SQVTM, ANQGSEA. Deletions cut 3 bases from V and 5 bases from J, with 16 bases between. CDR3 in amino acids: CSVEEHRDEYGYTF. DNA of the CDR3: TGCAGCGTTGAGGAACACCGAGACGAGTATGGCTACACCTTC.

The rearrangement links TRBV25-1 to TRBJ2-1; D might be TRBD2 (5 bases). The V end was cut by 4 bases, the J end by 5 bases, with 12 bases between. The CDR3 length is 14 residues. From germline, CDR1 is MGHDK and CDR2 SYGVNS. The CDR3 is CASSGGAGDNEQFF. Here the CDR3 DNA reads TGTGCCAGCAGTGGGGGAGCTGGGGACAATGAGCAGTTCTTC.

The V gene is TRBV7-9, the J gene TRBJ2-3; no clear D gene. The CDR3 sequence is 16 residues long. Germline V gives CDR1 SEHNR, CDR2 FQNEAQ (reference sequence). The V and J ends lost 4 bases and 6 bases respectively, with 20 bases between them. The CDR3 DNA sequence: TGTGCCAGCAGCTCGGGTTGGGGTTTCGACGGCGATACGCAGTATTTT. Translating gives CASSSGWGFDGDTQYF. The full variable domain, its missing parts supplied by reference TRBV7-9 and TRBJ2-3, is DTGVSQNPRHKITKRGQNVTFRCDPISEHNRLYWYRQTLGQGPEFLTYFQNEAQLEKSRLLSDRFSAERPKGSFSTLEIQRTEQGDSAMYLCASSSGWGFDGDTQYFGPGTRLTVL.

This clone was counted at least ten times. The chain joins TRBV19 to TRBJ2-3, with 8 positions matching TRBD2. Germline V gene data show CDR1 as LNHDA and CDR2 as SQIVND (reference sequence). The CDR3 runs 16 residues. J lost 2 bases, V lost 2 bases, and 6 bases had no gene match. The CDR3 is CASSISSGGSTDTQYF. The DNA of the CDR3 is TGTGCCAGTAGTATATCGAGCGGGGGCTCCACAGATACGCAGTATTTT.

The chain employs TRBV4-1 and TRBJ2-3; D gene uncertain. The CDR3 consists of 15 residues. Trimming removed 4 bases at V and 0 bases at J, with 11 bases between. From germline, CDR1 is MGHRA and CDR2 YSYEKL. DNA for the CDR3: TGCGCCAGCAGCCTTACCACAGCTAGCACAGATACGCAGTATTTT. This translates into CASSLTTASTDTQYF.

The rearrangement uses TRBV7-9 and TRBJ2-5; D remains ambiguous. Germline V gives CDR1 SEHNR, CDR2 FQNEAQ (reference sequence). Trimming cost V 1 base and J 5 bases, with 17 bases left between them. The CDR3 covers 16 residues. CDR3 amino acids: CASSLVVTLEWETQYF. DNA for the CDR3: TGTGCCAGCAGCTTAGTAGTGACCCTTGAGTGGGAGACCCAGTACTTC. The whole variable domain, filled in from reference TRBV7-9 and TRBJ2-5, reads DTGVSQNPRHKITKRGQNVTFRCDPISEHNRLYWYRQTLGQGPEFLTYFQNEAQLEKSRLLSDRFSAERPKGSFSTLEIQRTEQGDSAMYLCASSLVVTLEWETQYFGPGTRLLVL.

The V gene is TRBV9, the J gene TRBJ2-5; TRBD2 matches at 9 bases. Germline CDR1 and CDR2: SGDLS and YYNGEE. The V segment lost 4 bases and the J segment 2 bases; nucleotides outside the gene matches: 9. This CDR3 contains 16 residues. This CDR3 reads CASSSRERGVQETQYF. The CDR3 DNA follows: TGTGCCAGCAGCTCTCGGGAGCGGGGGGTTCAAGAGACCCAGTACTTC.

V gene TRBV7-9 combines with J gene TRBJ1-4, with 7 bases that match TRBD1. The germline CDR1 and CDR2 sequences are SEHNR and FQNEAQ (reference sequence). Unmatched junction bases numbered 2, after V lost 5 bases and J lost 2 bases. CDR3 size: 14 residues. CDR3 in DNA: TGTGCCAGCAGCAAACAGGGGACTAATGAAAAACTGTTTTTT. Translating it yields CASSKQGTNEKLFF.

The chain carries TRBV15 and TRBJ2-1; the match to TRBD2 covers 11 bases. The V segment lost 0 bases and the J segment 4 bases; nucleotides outside the gene matches: 17. This CDR3 comprises 21 residues. Germline CDR1 LNHNV, CDR2 YYDKDF (reference sequence). CDR3 amino acids: CATSRDYSGGAKGSVYNEQFF. DNA of the CDR3: TGTGCCACCAGCAGAGATTATAGCGGGGGGGCCAAGGGATCGGTTTACAATGAGCAGTTCTTC.

The genes are TRBV7-2 and TRBJ2-5; 12 bases align to TRBD1. V was clipped by 3 bases and J by 3 bases; unmatched bases: 5. This CDR3 is built from 16 residues. Germline lookup yields CDR1 SGHTA and CDR2 FQGNSA. The chain's CDR3 is CASSFGTGGAEETQYF. The CDR3 nucleotides read TGTGCCAGCAGCTTCGGGACAGGGGGCGCGGAAGAGACCCAGTACTTC.

V is TRBV4-1 and J is TRBJ2-3; 10 positions agree with TRBD2. The CDR3 consists of 18 residues. Germline CDR1 and CDR2: MGHRA and YSYEKL. Germline trimming cut 0 bases from V and 5 bases from J; bases unmatched to any gene: 11. CDR3 nucleotides: TGCGCCAGCAGCCAAGAATCTAGTAGCGGGGGGCGAGGAGATACGCAGTATTTT. Translated: CASSQESSSGGRGDTQYF.

The rearrangement links TRBV28 to TRBJ1-1; the D gene is possibly TRBD1 (6 bases). V was cut by 6 bases and J by 0 bases, with 8 bases left in between. This CDR3 contains 13 residues. CDR1 MDHEN and CDR2 SYDVKM come from the germline V gene. The CDR3 coding sequence is TGTGCCAGCAGGGACAGTGTGAACACTGAAGCTTTCTTT. Encoded protein: CASRDSVNTEAFF.